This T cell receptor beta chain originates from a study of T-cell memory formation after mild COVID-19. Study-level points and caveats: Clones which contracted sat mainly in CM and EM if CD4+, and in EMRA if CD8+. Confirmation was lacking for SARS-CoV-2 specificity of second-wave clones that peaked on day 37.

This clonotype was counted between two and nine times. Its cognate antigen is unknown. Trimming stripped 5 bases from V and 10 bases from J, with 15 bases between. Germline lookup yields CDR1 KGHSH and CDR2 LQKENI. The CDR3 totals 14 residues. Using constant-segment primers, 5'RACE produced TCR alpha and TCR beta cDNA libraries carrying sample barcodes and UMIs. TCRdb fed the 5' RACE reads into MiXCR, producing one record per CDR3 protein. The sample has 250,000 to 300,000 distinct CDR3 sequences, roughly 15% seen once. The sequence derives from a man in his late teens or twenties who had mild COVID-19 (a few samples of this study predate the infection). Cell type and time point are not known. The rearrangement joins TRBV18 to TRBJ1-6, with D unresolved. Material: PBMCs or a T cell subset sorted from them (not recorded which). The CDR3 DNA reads TGTGCCAGCTCAATGGCAGAGCTATACTCACCCCTCCACTTT. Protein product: CASSMAELYSPLHF.